This T cell receptor (beta chain) was retrieved from a study of blood T cell repertoires in COVID-19. Study-wide background: Acute and convalescent COVID-19 samples came from the United States, Italy and Spain. PBMCs, B-cell-depleted T cells, or T cells were the source of the cDNA or gDNA that made up the material.

Clinical history as reported by participants underpinned cohort assignment. As originally analysed: Scientists estimated how many nucleated cells there were by amplifying reference gene primers. Data came from immunoSEQ multiplex PCR; TCRdb stores just in-frame clones and leaves some out. V and J calls and clone size are as listed in that table; D and trimming were resolved from the DNA. Here the sample spans roughly 240,000 clones, approximately 85% being singletons. This TCR was recovered from a woman between 50 and 59 years old with acute COVID-19. Specimen: PBMCs or T cells enriched from blood (not recorded which).

CDR3 in DNA: TGTGCCAGCAGTTACAACGCGGCTTTCTTT. This translates into CASSYNAAFF. The chain couples TRBV6-2 or TRBV6-3 to TRBJ1-1; D unresolved. Per the germline V gene, CDR1 is MNHEY and CDR2 is SVGEGT. The CDR3 is 10 residues long. Trimming removed 2 bases from V and 11 bases from J, with 6 bases in between.